The 27 T cell receptor beta chains below all came from one sample that was sequenced in a study of blood T cell repertoires in COVID-19 (dated by TCRdb to 2018 to 2021). Library prep was done by the immunoSEQ multiplex PCR assay. What TCRdb holds here is the immuneACCESS table cut down to in-frame rearrangements. Part of the clones is not present; checked against another copy, under half of the missing clones reflect an unresolved V gene, and the others are unexplained. The sample profile shows hundreds of thousands of clones; approximately 86% of them were found once. Of the sample, roughly 3.1% is held by the ten largest clones. The specimen was PBMCs or T cells enriched from blood (not recorded which). The receptors were sampled from a woman between 40 and 50 years old with acute COVID-19.

This clone was observed a handful of times. V and J are TRBV2 and TRBJ2-5; TRBD2 matches at 7 bases. CDR1 is SNHLY, CDR2 FYNNEI, per germline. The CDR3 loop spans 13 amino acids. The V gene end was trimmed by 6 bases and the J gene end by 5 bases; junction bases not matched to a gene: 6. CDR3 in DNA: TGTGCCAGCAGAGCGGGGCCCGCGGAGACCCAGTACTTC. Translated, it gives CASRAGPAETQYF.

The chain is built from TRBV20-1 and TRBJ1-4; no reliable D call. The V end lost 3 bases, the J end lost 8 bases, and 10 bases lay between the germline ends. CDR1 and CDR2 (germline): DFQATT, SNEGSKA (reference sequence). The CDR3 is made up of 12 amino acids. DNA of the CDR3: TGCAGTGCTAGTAGGAGGGCGGAAAAACTGTTTTTT. Translated: CSASRRAEKLFF.

This chain uses TRBV6-1 with TRBJ2-2; D uncertain. V was clipped by 3 bases and J by 7 bases, with 12 bases between them. CDR1 is MNHNS, CDR2 SASEGT, per germline. The CDR3 totals 14 residues. The CDR3 bases are TGTGCCAGCAGTGACACTCTTCGAGGCGGGGAGCTGTTTTTT. It yields the protein CASSDTLRGGELFF.

V is TRBV5-1 and J is TRBJ2-3; possible D gene TRBD1, 6 bases. Germline assignment: CDR1 SGHRS and CDR2 YFSETQ. Deletions cut 4 bases from V and 2 bases from J, with 11 bases between. The CDR3 length is 14 residues. CDR3 region: CASSGGQLTDTQYF. The CDR3 region has the DNA TGCGCCAGCAGCGGAGGACAGCTCACAGATACGCAGTATTTT. The full variable domain, in which reference TRBV5-1 and TRBJ2-3 provide the parts outside the CDR3, is KAGVTQTPRYLIKTRGQQVTLSCSPISGHRSVSWYQQTPGQGLQFLFEYFSETQRNKGNFPGRFSGRQFSNSRSEMNVSTLELGDSALYLCASSGGQLTDTQYFGPGTRLTVL.

The CDR3 DNA is TGTGCCAGCAGTTTAGACAGCTCCTACGAGCAGTACTTC. Its protein product is CASSLDSSYEQYF. The chain joins TRBV12-3 or TRBV12-4 to TRBJ2-7; D is unclear. CDR3 length equals 13 residues. Between the trimmed V and J ends, which lost 1 base and 0 bases, there was a span of 4 bases.

The genes are TRBV11-3 and TRBJ1-1; D ambiguous. Trimming took 2 bases from V and 1 from J, leaving 20 bases between them. CDR3 length: 18 amino acids. Germline loops: CDR1 SGHNT, CDR2 YENEEA. The CDR3 here is CASSLIRSWSSENTEAFF. The CDR3 DNA follows: TGTGCCAGCAGCTTAATTCGGTCCTGGAGCTCAGAGAACACTGAAGCTTTCTTT. Looking up the rest from reference TRBV11-3 and TRBJ1-1 gives the full variable domain: EAGVVQSPRYKIIEKKQPVAFWCNPISGHNTLYWYLQNLGQGPELLIRYENEEAVDDSQLPKDRFSAERLKGVDSTLKIQPAELGDSAVYLCASSLIRSWSSENTEAFFGQGTRLTVV.

V gene TRBV19 combines with J gene TRBJ2-7; D unclear. The CDR3 is 13 amino acids. Germline V CDR1 and CDR2: LNHDA, SQIVND (reference sequence). V lost 4 bases to trimming and J lost 2 bases, with 9 bases between them. The CDR3 bases are TGTGCCAGTAGTACTGAGTTTCCCTACGAGCAGTACTTC. It yields the protein CASSTEFPYEQYF.

This rearrangement joins TRBV3-1 (or the pseudogene TRBV3-2) to TRBJ2-5; 8 bases map to TRBD2. With 4 bases clipped from V and 4 bases from J, the junction kept 11 bases outside the gene matches. From germline, CDR1 is LGHDT and CDR2 YNNKEL (reference sequence). This CDR3 has 16 amino acids. CDR3 nucleotide sequence: TGTGCCAGCAGCCGTCCGCAGGGACTAGTTACAGAGACCCAGTACTTC. It is translated as CASSRPQGLVTETQYF.

V is TRBV4-1 and J is TRBJ2-5, with 9 positions matching TRBD2. From germline, CDR1 is MGHRA and CDR2 YSYEKL. This CDR3 region has 17 residues. V trimming: 4 bases; J trimming: 2 bases; junction bases outside the gene matches: 11. DNA for the CDR3: TGCGCCAGCAGCCTGGTCCTCGGCGGGAGGGTTCAAGAGACCCAGTACTTC. This codes for CASSLVLGGRVQETQYF.

The V gene is TRBV25-1, the J gene TRBJ2-7; a weak D match, TRBD2 (5 bases). CDR1 MGHDK and CDR2 SYGVNS come from the germline V gene. Trimming left V 4 bases short and J 1 base short, with 11 bases between. The CDR3 is 14 amino acids. The CDR3 DNA is TGTGCCAGCAGTGTCTACGGGAATTCCTACGAGCAGTACTTC. Translating gives CASSVYGNSYEQYF.

A note on this clone: Other DNA sequences in the sample encode the same CDR3. The chain is built from TRBV9 and TRBJ2-7; 14 nucleotides line up with TRBD2. Germline CDR1 is SGDLS and CDR2 is YYNGEE. CDR3 size: 15 residues. V lost 3 bases, J lost 4 bases, and 3 bases stayed unmatched. Here the CDR3 DNA reads TGTGCCAGCAGCGAGGGGACTAGCGGGAGTTACGAGCAGTACTTC. Its translation: CASSEGTSGSYEQYF. The variable domain in full, completed from reference TRBV9 and TRBJ2-7, reads DSGVTQTPKHLITATGQRVTLRCSPRSGDLSVYWYQQSLDQGLQFLIQYYNGEERAKGNILERFSAQQFPDLHSELNLSSLELGDSALYFCASSEGTSGSYEQYFGPGTRLTVT.

The CDR3 DNA follows: TGTGCCTGGGATCGGATAGCGGGAGTTGTGGATGAGCAGTTCTTC. It translates to CAWDRIAGVVDEQFF. The V gene is TRBV30, the J gene TRBJ2-1; 9 nucleotides align to TRBD2. V was clipped by 5 bases and J by 8 bases; unmatched bases: 13. This CDR3 has 15 residues. Per germline, CDR1 GTSNPN and CDR2 SVGIG (reference sequence).

The V gene is TRBV5-1, the J gene TRBJ1-5, with 7 bases lining up with TRBD1. From germline, CDR1 is SGHRS and CDR2 YFSETQ. V shed 1 base, J shed 2 bases, and the junction held 3 bases outside the gene matches. The CDR3 contains 15 residues. The CDR3 here is CASSLSGQGNQPQHF. The CDR3 coding sequence is TGCGCCAGCAGCTTGTCAGGACAGGGCAATCAGCCCCAGCATTTT.

This chain joins TRBV2 and TRBJ2-7; 8 nucleotides line up with TRBD2. The J segment lost 0 bases and the V segment lost 6 bases, leaving 4 bases of the junction unmatched. The CDR3 consists of 14 residues. Germline V gene sequence: CDR1 SNHLY, CDR2 FYNNEI. The CDR3 spells CASRGSGGSYEQYF. CDR3 nucleotide sequence: TGTGCCAGCAGGGGAAGCGGGGGCTCCTACGAGCAGTACTTC.

The chain carries TRBV4-1 and TRBJ2-1; TRBD2 matches at 8 bases. The CDR3 runs to 16 residues. The germline V gene encodes CDR1 MGHRA and CDR2 YSYEKL. The V and J ends lost 1 base and 7 bases, in that order; junction bases with no gene match: 9. CDR3 protein: CASSQVTAGEGNEQFF. As DNA, the CDR3 is TGCGCCAGCAGCCAAGTTACAGCGGGAGAGGGAAATGAGCAGTTCTTC.

The chain links TRBV27 to TRBJ2-1; D unclear. V was shortened by 2 bases and J by 8 bases, with 10 bases between the two germline ends. CDR3 length: 13 residues. Germline-derived CDR1 and CDR2 are MNHEY and SMNVEV (reference sequence). This chain's CDR3 is CASSLRGADEQFF. CDR3 nucleotide sequence: TGTGCCAGCAGTTTACGAGGTGCGGATGAGCAGTTCTTC.

V gene TRBV12-5 combines with J gene TRBJ2-2; 7 bases agree with TRBD1. This CDR3 comprises 16 residues. In germline, CDR1 is LGHNT, CDR2 FRNRAP. The V segment lost 3 bases and the J segment 3 bases; nucleotides outside the gene matches: 7. The CDR3 loop reads CASGLSGTDYTGELFF. CDR3 DNA: TGTGCTAGTGGTTTATCCGGGACAGATTACACCGGGGAGCTGTTTTTT.

The chain uses TRBV2 and TRBJ1-1; D gene ambiguous. Germline V gene data show CDR1 as SNHLY and CDR2 as FYNNEI. V lost 4 bases, J lost 2 bases, and 11 bases lay in between. This CDR3 spans 14 amino acids. The CDR3 nucleotides are TGTGCCAGCAGTGCGGTCGGGTTCAACACTGAAGCTTTCTTT. Translating it yields CASSAVGFNTEAFF.

The chain links TRBV2 to TRBJ1-6, with 9 nucleotides matching TRBD1. Unmatched junction bases numbered 5, after V lost 10 bases and J lost 7 bases. Germline lookup yields CDR1 SNHLY and CDR2 FYNNEI. The CDR3 length is 13 residues. The CDR3 here is CANRDRVNSPLHF. CDR3 nucleotide sequence: TGTGCCAATAGGGACAGGGTGAATTCACCCCTCCACTTT.

The J gene is TRBJ2-3, the V gene TRBV3-1 (or the pseudogene TRBV3-2); no clear D. This CDR3 contains 12 residues. Germline V gives CDR1 LGHDT, CDR2 YNNKEL (reference sequence). The V gene lost 1 base and the J gene lost 8 bases, with 7 bases spanning the gap. In nucleotides, the CDR3 is TGTGCCAGCAGCCAAGTCGGTGGTACGCAGTATTTT. Translation gives CASSQVGGTQYF.

The chain employs TRBV23-1 and TRBJ1-3, with 9 bases fitting TRBD1. TRBV23-1 is treated as an ORF (open reading frame) with a function not yet certain. The CDR3 length is 14 residues. V was pared by 2 bases and J by 8 bases, with 4 bases of the junction left unmatched. The CDR3 DNA reads TGCGCCAGCAGTCAACTGGGACAGGGTCACACCATATATTTT. This gives the protein CASSQLGQGHTIYF.

This rearrangement joins TRBV9 to TRBJ1-5, with D possibly matching TRBD1 (5 bases). This CDR3 comprises 18 residues. The germline CDR1 and CDR2 sequences are SGDLS and YYNGEE. V gave up 1 base and J gave up 2 bases, with 19 bases separating them. The CDR3, as DNA: TGTGCCAGCAGCGTACAGGCCAAGTCAGGGTTGGGCAATCAGCCCCAGCATTTT. Its protein product is CASSVQAKSGLGNQPQHF. The variable domain in full, with the rest retrieved from reference TRBV9 and TRBJ1-5, is DSGVTQTPKHLITATGQRVTLRCSPRSGDLSVYWYQQSLDQGLQFLIQYYNGEERAKGNILERFSAQQFPDLHSELNLSSLELGDSALYFCASSVQAKSGLGNQPQHFGDGTRLSIL.

The rearrangement links TRBV4-2 to TRBJ2-7; 14 bases fit TRBD2. The CDR3 loop spans 16 amino acids. From germline, CDR1 is LGHNA and CDR2 YNFKEQ. The trim removed 3 bases at V and 3 bases at J, leaving 4 bases unmatched. The CDR3 region has the DNA TGTGCCAGCAGCCACAACGGACTAGCGGGAGGCTACGAGCAGTACTTC. Translated, it gives CASSHNGLAGGYEQYF.

V is TRBV15 and J is TRBJ2-1; D unresolved. There are 15 residues in the CDR3. The V gene lost 0 bases and the J gene lost 0 bases, with 6 bases spanning the gap. The germline gives CDR1 LNHNV, CDR2 YYDKDF (reference sequence). The CDR3 DNA follows: TGTGCCACCAGCAGAGAAGAGAGCTCCTACAATGAGCAGTTCTTC. Translating gives CATSREESSYNEQFF.

V gene TRBV27 combines with J gene TRBJ1-1; D perhaps matches TRBD1 (5 bases). In germline, CDR1 is MNHEY, CDR2 SMNVEV (reference sequence). The CDR3 contains 15 residues. V lost 3 bases, J lost 1 base, and 12 bases lay in between. This CDR3 reads CASSFDHTGNTEAFF. Here the CDR3 DNA reads TGTGCCAGCAGTTTCGATCACACAGGGAACACTGAAGCTTTCTTT.

The J gene is TRBJ1-2, the V gene TRBV19; D gene unclear. The CDR3 spans 12 residues. Trimming left V 5 bases short and J 4 bases short, with 8 bases between. CDR1 is LNHDA, CDR2 SQIVND, per germline (reference sequence). The CDR3 bases are TGTGCCAGTAGTCCAACAGTCTATGGCTACACCTTC. This encodes CASSPTVYGYTF.

The chain is built from TRBV5-1 and TRBJ2-1; 7 nucleotides agree with TRBD2. This CDR3 region has 13 residues. The V gene end was trimmed by 6 bases and the J gene end by 9 bases; junction bases not matched to a gene: 9. The germline CDR1 and CDR2 sequences are SGHRS and YFSETQ. In nucleotides, the CDR3 is TGCGCCAGCACTGGGGGAGGGTCGGGTGAGCAGTTCTTC. Amino acids: CASTGGGSGEQFF.